Sequencing of this T cell receptor (beta chain) was carried out in a study of early T cells in non-severe SARS-CoV-2 infection. About the study: Chains stayed unpaired after sequencing of bulk RNA from unsorted whole blood.

Study findings and constraints: Missing private and CD4 specificities, VDJdb matching favored anti-spike CD8 responses.

With 5 bases clipped from V and 1 base from J, the junction kept 9 bases outside the gene matches. The CDR3 length is 17 residues. A few counts support this clonotype. Its antigen is currently unknown. Unique molecular identifiers were attached to individual cDNA molecules. One entry per CDR3 protein results from TCRdb running MiXCR on the 5' RACE reads. The table has 50,000 to 80,000 distinct CDR3 sequences, 7.5% to 9% seen once. This clonotype was obtained from an adult who was a healthcare worker with PCR-confirmed SARS-CoV-2 infection or an uninfected control (not recorded which). The sequenced sample was whole blood, obtained at baseline. The rearrangement links TRBV12-3 or TRBV12-4 to TRBJ1-5; 9 nucleotides match TRBD1. CDR3 region: CASSLGQGAWSNQPQHF. The DNA of the CDR3 is TGTGCCAGCAGTCTGGGACAGGGAGCATGGAGCAATCAGCCCCAGCATTTT.